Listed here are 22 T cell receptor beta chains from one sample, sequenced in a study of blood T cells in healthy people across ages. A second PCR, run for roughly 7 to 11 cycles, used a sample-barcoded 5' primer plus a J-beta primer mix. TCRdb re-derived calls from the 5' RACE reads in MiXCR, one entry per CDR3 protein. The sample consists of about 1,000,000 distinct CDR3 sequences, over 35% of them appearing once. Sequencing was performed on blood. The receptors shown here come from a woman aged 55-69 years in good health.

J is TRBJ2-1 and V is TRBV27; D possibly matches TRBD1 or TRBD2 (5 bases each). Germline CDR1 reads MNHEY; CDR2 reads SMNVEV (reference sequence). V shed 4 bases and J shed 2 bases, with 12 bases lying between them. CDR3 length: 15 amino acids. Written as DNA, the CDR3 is TGTGCCAGCAGTTCGGGACCGCCGGCCTACAATGAGCAGTTCTTC. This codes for CASSSGPPAYNEQFF.

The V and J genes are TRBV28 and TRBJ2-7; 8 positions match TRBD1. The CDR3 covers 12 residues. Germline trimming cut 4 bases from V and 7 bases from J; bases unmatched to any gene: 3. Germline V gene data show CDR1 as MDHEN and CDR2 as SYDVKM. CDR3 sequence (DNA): TGTGCCAGCAGTTCTCGGGACAGGGAGCAGTACTTC. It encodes CASSSRDREQYF.

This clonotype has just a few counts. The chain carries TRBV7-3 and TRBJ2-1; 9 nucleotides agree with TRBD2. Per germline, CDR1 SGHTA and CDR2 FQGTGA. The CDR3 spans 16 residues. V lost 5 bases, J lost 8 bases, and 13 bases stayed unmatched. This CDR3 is CASSPHPASGTDEQFF. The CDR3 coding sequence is TGTGCCAGCAGCCCACACCCGGCTAGCGGGACCGATGAGCAGTTCTTC.

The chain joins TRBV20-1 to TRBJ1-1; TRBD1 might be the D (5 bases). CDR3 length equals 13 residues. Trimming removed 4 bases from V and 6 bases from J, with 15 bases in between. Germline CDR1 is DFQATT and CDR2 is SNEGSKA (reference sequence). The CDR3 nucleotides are TGCAGTGCTACCATGCCGGGACTCGCTGAAGCTTTCTTT. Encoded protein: CSATMPGLAEAFF.

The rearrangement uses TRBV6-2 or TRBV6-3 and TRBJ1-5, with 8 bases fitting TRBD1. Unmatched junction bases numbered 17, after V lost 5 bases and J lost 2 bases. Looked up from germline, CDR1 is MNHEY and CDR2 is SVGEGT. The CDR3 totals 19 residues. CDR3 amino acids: CASSTGQGSGFIRNQPQHF. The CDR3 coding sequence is TGTGCCAGCAGTACCGGACAGGGTTCGGGTTTTATTCGCAATCAGCCCCAGCATTTT.

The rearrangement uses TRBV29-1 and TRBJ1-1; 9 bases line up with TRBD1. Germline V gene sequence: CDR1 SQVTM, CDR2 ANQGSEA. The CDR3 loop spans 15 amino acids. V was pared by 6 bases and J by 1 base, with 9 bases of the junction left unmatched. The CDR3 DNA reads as TGCAGCGTCACCGGGACAGGGAAGAGGAACACTGAAGCTTTCTTT. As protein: CSVTGTGKRNTEAFF.

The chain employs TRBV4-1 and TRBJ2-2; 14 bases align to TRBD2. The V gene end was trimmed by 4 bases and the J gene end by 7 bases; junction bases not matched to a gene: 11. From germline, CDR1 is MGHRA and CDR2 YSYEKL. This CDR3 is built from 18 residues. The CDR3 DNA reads TGCGCCAGCAGCCCTCCTGGGGGACTAGCGGGAGATATCGGGGAGCTGTTTTTT. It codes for CASSPPGGLAGDIGELFF.

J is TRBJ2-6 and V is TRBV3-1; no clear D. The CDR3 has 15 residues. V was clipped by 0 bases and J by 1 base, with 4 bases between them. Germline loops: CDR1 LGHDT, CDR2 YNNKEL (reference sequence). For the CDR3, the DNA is TGTGCCAGCAGCCAAGAAAGGTCTGGGGCCAACGTCCTGACTTTC. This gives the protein CASSQERSGANVLTF.

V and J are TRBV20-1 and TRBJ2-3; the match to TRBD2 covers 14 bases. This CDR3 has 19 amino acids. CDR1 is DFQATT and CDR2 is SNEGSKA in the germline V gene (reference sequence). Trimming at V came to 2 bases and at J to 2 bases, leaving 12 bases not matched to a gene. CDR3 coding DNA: TGCAGTGCTAGACACCAAGGGCGGACTAGCGGGAGGTACACAGATACGCAGTATTTT. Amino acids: CSARHQGRTSGRYTDTQYF.

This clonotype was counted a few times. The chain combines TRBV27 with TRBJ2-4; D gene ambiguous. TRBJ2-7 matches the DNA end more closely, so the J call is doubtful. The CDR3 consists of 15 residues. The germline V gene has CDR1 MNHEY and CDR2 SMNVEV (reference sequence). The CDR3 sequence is CASSGLGAGVGEQYF. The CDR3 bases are TGTGCCAGCAGTGGGCTCGGCGCTGGGGTGGGCGAGCAGTACTTC.

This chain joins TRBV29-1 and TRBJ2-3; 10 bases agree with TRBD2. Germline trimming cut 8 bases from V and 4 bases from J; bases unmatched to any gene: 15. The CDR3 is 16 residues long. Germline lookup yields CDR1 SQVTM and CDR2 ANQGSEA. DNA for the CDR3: TGCAGCACGGTGGGGGTGGAGCTAGCGGGGGCAGATACGCAGTATTTT. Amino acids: CSTVGVELAGADTQYF.

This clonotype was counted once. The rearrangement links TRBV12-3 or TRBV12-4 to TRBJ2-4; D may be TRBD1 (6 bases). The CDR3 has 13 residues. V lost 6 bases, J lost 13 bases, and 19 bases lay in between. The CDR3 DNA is TGTGCCAGCAGCCCAGGGGATACCTACGTGCAGTACTTC. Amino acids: CASSPGDTYVQYF.

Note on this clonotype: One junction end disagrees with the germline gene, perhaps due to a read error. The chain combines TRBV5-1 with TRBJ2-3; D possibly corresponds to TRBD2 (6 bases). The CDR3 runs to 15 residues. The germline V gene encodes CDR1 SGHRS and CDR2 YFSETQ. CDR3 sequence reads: CASSLEGSGADTQYF. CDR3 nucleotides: TGCGCCAGCAGTTTGGAGGGATCCGGGGCAGATACGCAGTATTTT.

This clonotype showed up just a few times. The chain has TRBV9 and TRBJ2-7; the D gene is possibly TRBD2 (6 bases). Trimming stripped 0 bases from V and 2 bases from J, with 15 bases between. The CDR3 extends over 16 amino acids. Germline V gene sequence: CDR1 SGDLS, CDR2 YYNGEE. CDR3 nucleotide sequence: TGTGCCAGCAGCGTAGCTCCAAGCGGGTCCGCCTACGAGCAGTACTTC. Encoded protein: CASSVAPSGSAYEQYF.

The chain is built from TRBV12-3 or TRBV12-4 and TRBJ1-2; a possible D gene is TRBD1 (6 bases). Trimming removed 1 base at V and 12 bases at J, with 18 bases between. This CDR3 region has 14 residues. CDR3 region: CASSLDGSGDENTF. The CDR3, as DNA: TGTGCCAGCAGTTTAGATGGGTCAGGGGATGAAAACACCTTC.

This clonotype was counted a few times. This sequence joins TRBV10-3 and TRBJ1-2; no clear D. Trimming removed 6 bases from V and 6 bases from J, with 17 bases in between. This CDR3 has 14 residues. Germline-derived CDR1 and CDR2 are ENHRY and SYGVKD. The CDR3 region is CAISPLVGVDGYTF. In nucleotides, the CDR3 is TGTGCCATCAGCCCCCTGGTTGGGGTCGATGGCTACACCTTC.

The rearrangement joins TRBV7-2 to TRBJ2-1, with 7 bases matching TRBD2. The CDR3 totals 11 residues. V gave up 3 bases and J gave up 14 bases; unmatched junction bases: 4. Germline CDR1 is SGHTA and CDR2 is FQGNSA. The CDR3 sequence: CASSLRGSKFF. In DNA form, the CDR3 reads TGTGCCAGCAGCTTGCGGGGGTCGAAGTTCTTC.

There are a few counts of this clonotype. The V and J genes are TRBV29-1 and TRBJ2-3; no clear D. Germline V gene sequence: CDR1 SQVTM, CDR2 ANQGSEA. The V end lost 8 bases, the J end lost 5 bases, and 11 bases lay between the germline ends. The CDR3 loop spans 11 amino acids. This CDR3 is CSPRWEDTQYF. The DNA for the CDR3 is TGCAGCCCTCGTTGGGAAGATACGCAGTATTTT.

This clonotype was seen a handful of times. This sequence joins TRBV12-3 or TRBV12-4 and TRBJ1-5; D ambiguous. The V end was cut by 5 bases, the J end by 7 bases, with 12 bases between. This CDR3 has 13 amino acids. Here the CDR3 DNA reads TGTGCCAGCAGTGTAACAGCGGAACAGCCCCAGCATTTT. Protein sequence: CASSVTAEQPQHF.

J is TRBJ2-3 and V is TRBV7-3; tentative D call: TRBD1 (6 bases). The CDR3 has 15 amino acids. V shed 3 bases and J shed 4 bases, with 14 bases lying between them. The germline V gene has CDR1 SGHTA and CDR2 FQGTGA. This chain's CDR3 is CASSLTGSKADTQYF. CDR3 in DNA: TGTGCCAGCAGCTTGACAGGCTCCAAGGCAGATACGCAGTATTTT.

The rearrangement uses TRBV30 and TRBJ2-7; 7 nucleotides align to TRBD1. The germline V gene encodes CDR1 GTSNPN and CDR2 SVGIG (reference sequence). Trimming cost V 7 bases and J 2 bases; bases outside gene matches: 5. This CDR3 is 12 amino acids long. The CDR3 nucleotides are TGTGCCTTTGACAGGGTCCCCTACGAGCAGTACTTC. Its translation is CAFDRVPYEQYF.

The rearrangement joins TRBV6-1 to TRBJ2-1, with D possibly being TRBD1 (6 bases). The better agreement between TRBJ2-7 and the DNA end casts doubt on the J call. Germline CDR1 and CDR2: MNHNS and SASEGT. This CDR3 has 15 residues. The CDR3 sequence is CASKTDSLSYNEQYF. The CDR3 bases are TGTGCCAGCAAAACGGACAGTCTCTCCTACAATGAGCAGTACTTC.